The present TCR beta chain was sequenced within a study of cytomegalovirus exposure and HLA in healthy donors. Study results and caveats: An Asian-associated ancestry cluster reportedly showed fewer N-insertions than the approximately 670-donor mean in a later analysis.

With respect to this clone: Antigen specificity is unknown.

Both 60 Vbeta primers and 13 Jbeta primers went into the PCR. Libraries were prepared by immunoSEQ multiplex PCR; TCRdb keeps only in-frame clonotypes and omits some of them. The repertoire holds some 140,000 clones, with approximately 79% as singletons. CDR1 is MNHEY and CDR2 is SVGAGI in the germline V gene. CDR3 size: 15 residues. At collection, donors were nominally healthy, but unrecorded immune exposures were probable. The sequenced sample was PBMCs. The V call is TRBV6-5, the J call TRBJ2-5, with 9 nucleotides matching TRBD1. Judging by the DNA end, TRBJ2-7 fits better; the J call may be wrong. The TCR was taken from a male donor in good health and CMV-seronegative. The CDR3 protein is CASSFSGTGPYEQYF. The DNA for the CDR3 is TGTGCCAGCAGCTTCTCCGGGACAGGGCCCTACGAGCAGTACTTC.